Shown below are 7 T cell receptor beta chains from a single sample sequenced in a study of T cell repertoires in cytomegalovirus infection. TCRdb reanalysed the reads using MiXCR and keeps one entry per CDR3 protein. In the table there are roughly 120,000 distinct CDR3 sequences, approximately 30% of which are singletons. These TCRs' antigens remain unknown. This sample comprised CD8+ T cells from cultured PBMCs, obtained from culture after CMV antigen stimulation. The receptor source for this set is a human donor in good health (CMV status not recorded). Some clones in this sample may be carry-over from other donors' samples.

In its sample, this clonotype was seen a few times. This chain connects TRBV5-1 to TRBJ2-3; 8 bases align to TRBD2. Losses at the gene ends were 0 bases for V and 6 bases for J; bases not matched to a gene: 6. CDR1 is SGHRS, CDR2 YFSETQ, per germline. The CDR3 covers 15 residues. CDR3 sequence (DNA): TGCGCCAGCAGCTTGGAGGGACTAGATTTGGATACGCAGTATTTT. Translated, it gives CASSLEGLDLDTQYF.

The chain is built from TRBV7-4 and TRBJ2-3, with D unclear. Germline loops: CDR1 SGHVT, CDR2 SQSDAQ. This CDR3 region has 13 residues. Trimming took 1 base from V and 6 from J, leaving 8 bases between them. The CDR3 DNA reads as TGTGCCAGCAGCTTAGACTCTGGGGATACGCAGTATTTT. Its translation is CASSLDSGDTQYF. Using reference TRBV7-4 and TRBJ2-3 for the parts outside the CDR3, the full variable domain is GAGVSQSPRYKVAKRGRDVALRCDSISGHVTLYWYRQTLGQGSEVLTYSQSDAQRDKSGRPSGRFSAERPERSVSTLKIQRTEQGDSAVYLCASSLDSGDTQYFGPGTRLTVL.

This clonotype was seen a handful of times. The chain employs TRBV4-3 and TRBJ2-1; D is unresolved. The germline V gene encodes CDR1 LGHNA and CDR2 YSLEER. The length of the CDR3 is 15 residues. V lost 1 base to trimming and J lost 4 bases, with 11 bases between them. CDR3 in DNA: TGCGCCAGCAGCCAAGGACGTGCCCGGTACAATGAGCAGTTCTTC. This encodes CASSQGRARYNEQFF.

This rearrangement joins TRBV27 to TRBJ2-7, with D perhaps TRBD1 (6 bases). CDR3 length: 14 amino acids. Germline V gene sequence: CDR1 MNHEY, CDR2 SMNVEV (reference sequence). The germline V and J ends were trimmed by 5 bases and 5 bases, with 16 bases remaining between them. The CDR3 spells CASSPLDSANEQYF. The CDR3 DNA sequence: TGTGCCAGCAGTCCCTTGGACAGCGCCAACGAGCAGTACTTC.

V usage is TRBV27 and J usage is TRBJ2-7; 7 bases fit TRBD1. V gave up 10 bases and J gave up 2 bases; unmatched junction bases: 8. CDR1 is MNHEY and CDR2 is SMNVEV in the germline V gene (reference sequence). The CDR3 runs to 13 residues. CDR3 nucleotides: TGTGCCACCAAAACAGGGGTAGCCTACGAGCAGTACTTC. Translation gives CATKTGVAYEQYF.

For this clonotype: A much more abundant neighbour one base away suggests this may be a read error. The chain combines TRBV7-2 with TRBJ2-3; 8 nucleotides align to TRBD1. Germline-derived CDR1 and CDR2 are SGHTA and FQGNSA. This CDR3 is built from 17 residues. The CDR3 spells CAGSLTPGQESTDTQYF. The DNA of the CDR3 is TGTGCCGGCAGCTTAACCCCGGGACAGGAAAGCACAGATACGCAGTATTTT.

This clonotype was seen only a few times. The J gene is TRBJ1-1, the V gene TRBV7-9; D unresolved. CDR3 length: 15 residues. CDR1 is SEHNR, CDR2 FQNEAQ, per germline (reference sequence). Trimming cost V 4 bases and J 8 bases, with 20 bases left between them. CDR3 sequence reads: CASSSDDQGTSEAFF. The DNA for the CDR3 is TGTGCCAGCAGCTCCGACGACCAAGGCACCTCGGAAGCTTTCTTT.